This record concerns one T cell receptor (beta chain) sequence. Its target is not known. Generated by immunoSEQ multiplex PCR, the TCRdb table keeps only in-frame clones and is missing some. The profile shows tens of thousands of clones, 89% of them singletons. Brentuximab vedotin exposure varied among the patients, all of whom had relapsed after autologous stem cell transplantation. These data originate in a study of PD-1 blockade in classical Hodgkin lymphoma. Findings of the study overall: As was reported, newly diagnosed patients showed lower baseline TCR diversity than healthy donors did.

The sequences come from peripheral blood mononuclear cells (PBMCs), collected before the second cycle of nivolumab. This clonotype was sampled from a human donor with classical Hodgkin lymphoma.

The CDR3 loop is CASSQVQETNQPQHF. Written as DNA, the CDR3 is TGCGCCAGCAGCCAAGTCCAGGAGACTAATCAGCCCCAGCATTTT. V and J are TRBV4-1 and TRBJ1-5, with D unclear. Trimming removed 1 base at V and 4 bases at J, with 11 bases between. The CDR3 length is 15 residues. Germline loops: CDR1 MGHRA, CDR2 YSYEKL.